Listed here are 27 T cell receptor beta chains from one sample, sequenced in a study of early T cells in non-severe SARS-CoV-2 infection. TCRdb reprocessed the 5' RACE reads with MiXCR, giving one entry per CDR3 protein. This table holds more than 55,000 distinct CDR3 sequences, roughly 4.6% found once. The specimen was whole blood, collected at baseline. The receptors here all came from an adult who was a healthcare worker with PCR-confirmed SARS-CoV-2 infection or an uninfected control (not recorded which). The donor label of this sample is uncertain.

The gene calls are TRBV2 and TRBJ1-1; no clear D gene. The V gene lost 5 bases and the J gene lost 4 bases, with 11 bases spanning the gap. The length of the CDR3 is 13 residues. Germline CDR1 reads SNHLY; CDR2 reads FYNNEI. The CDR3 reads CASSLTRSTEAFF. Here the CDR3 DNA reads TGTGCCAGCAGTCTAACACGAAGCACTGAAGCTTTCTTT.

This clonotype was counted at least ten times. The chain uses TRBV4-3 and TRBJ1-3; 9 bases map to TRBD1. The CDR3 is 15 amino acids. V lost 1 base, J lost 3 bases, and 1 base stayed unmatched. Germline CDR1 reads LGHNA; CDR2 reads YSLEER. The CDR3, as DNA: TGCGCCAGCAGCCAAGGACAGGGGGATGGAAACACCATATATTTT. Translation gives CASSQGQGDGNTIYF.

This clonotype appeared a few times. The rearrangement links TRBV10-2 to TRBJ2-5; 8 nucleotides agree with TRBD2. CDR3 length: 15 residues. The V segment lost 3 bases and the J segment 7 bases; nucleotides outside the gene matches: 10. Germline assignment: CDR1 WSHSY and CDR2 SAAADI. The CDR3 sequence is CASSEVSGAGGTQYF. CDR3 sequence (DNA): TGCGCCAGCAGTGAAGTTAGCGGGGCCGGGGGGACCCAGTACTTC.

This clonotype was found a few times. This chain uses TRBV6-1 with TRBJ1-5; TRBD1 might be the D (5 bases). The CDR3 covers 16 residues. The V end lost 5 bases, the J end lost 0 bases, and 14 bases lay between the germline ends. Germline values: CDR1 MNHNS, CDR2 SASEGT. The CDR3 DNA sequence: TGTGCCAGCAGTCCGCGCGGACACTATAGCAATCAGCCCCAGCATTTT. As protein: CASSPRGHYSNQPQHF.

This clonotype was counted a few times. V usage is TRBV19 and J usage is TRBJ2-2, with 7 bases identical to TRBD1. Germline loops: CDR1 LNHDA, CDR2 SQIVND (reference sequence). After removal of 2 bases from V and 5 bases from J, the junction contained 5 bases not matched to a gene. There are 15 residues in the CDR3. The CDR3 coding sequence is TGTGCCAGTAGTATAACACAGGGGTTTACCGGGGAGCTGTTTTTT. Amino acids: CASSITQGFTGELFF. Combining the CDR3 with reference TRBV19 and TRBJ2-2 gives the whole variable domain DGGITQSPKYLFRKEGQNVTLSCEQNLNHDAMYWYRQDPGQGLRLIYYSQIVNDFQKGDIAEGYSVSREKKESFPLTVTSAQKNPTAFYLCASSITQGFTGELFFGEGSRLTVL.

This clonotype was seen repeatedly, ten times or more. The gene calls are TRBV10-3 and TRBJ1-2, with 10 bases aligning to TRBD1. With V trimmed by 4 bases and J by 8 bases, 4 bases remained unmatched. The CDR3 consists of 13 residues. Germline-derived CDR1 and CDR2 are ENHRY and SYGVKD. CDR3 residues: CAISVGTGEGYTF. In DNA form, the CDR3 reads TGTGCCATCAGTGTCGGGACAGGGGAAGGCTACACCTTC.

The chain links TRBV29-1 to TRBJ1-2, with D possibly TRBD1 on 5 matching bases. The CDR3 totals 13 residues. Deletions cut 4 bases from V and 1 base from J, with 10 bases between. CDR1 and CDR2 (germline): SQVTM, ANQGSEA. As DNA, the CDR3 is TGCAGCGTTGTGTCGGGGGGTAACTATGGCTACACCTTC. Translated, it gives CSVVSGGNYGYTF.

This clonotype was counted many times. The chain recombines TRBV20-1 with TRBJ2-3; D possibly corresponds to TRBD2 (5 bases). V dropped 8 bases and J dropped 4 bases, with 13 bases sitting between them. Germline V gene sequence: CDR1 DFQATT, CDR2 SNEGSKA (reference sequence). The CDR3 covers 12 residues. The CDR3 is CSRRLAADTQYF. CDR3 in DNA: TGCAGTCGCCGCCTAGCCGCAGATACGCAGTATTTT.

There are a few counts of this clonotype. This chain connects TRBV7-9 to TRBJ1-2; no clear D. The V and J ends lost 2 bases and 4 bases respectively, with 8 bases between them. The CDR3 loop spans 13 amino acids. Germline V gene data show CDR1 as SEHNR and CDR2 as FQNEAQ (reference sequence). The CDR3 coding sequence is TGTGCCAGCAGCTTACGATGGAGCTATGGCTACACCTTC. Residues: CASSLRWSYGYTF.

The chain employs TRBV11-2 and TRBJ2-3; 8 positions agree with TRBD2. The CDR3 has 16 amino acids. V lost 5 bases and J lost 0; bases outside the gene matches: 7. The germline V gene encodes CDR1 SGHAT and CDR2 FQNNGV. The CDR3 reads CASSPTTGGSTDTQYF. The DNA for the CDR3 is TGTGCCAGCAGCCCTACAACGGGGGGGAGCACAGATACGCAGTATTTT.

This clonotype was recorded many times. The rearrangement uses TRBV12-3 or TRBV12-4 and TRBJ2-7; 7 nucleotides align to TRBD1. V was pared by 4 bases and J by 6 bases, with 3 bases of the junction left unmatched. This CDR3 has 12 residues. CDR3 DNA: TGTGCCAGCAGTTACAGGGGCGGCGAGCAGTACTTC. It encodes CASSYRGGEQYF.

The sample holds many counts of this clonotype. This rearrangement joins TRBV24-1 to TRBJ1-2; no clear D gene. V was clipped by 9 bases and J by 6 bases, with 16 bases between them. The CDR3 is made up of 13 amino acids. Germline V gene lookup returns CDR1 KGHDR and CDR2 SFDVKD. The chain's CDR3 is CATPRRQVNGYTF. CDR3 nucleotides: TGTGCCACCCCCCGCCGCCAGGTCAATGGCTACACCTTC.

This clonotype was found a few times. The rearrangement links TRBV6-5 to TRBJ1-3; D is possibly TRBD1 (5 bases). The CDR3 length is 14 residues. Germline values: CDR1 MNHEY, CDR2 SVGAGI. Trimming took off 4 bases at V and 4 bases at J, with 11 bases between the two ends. CDR3 sequence: CASSSTVSGNTIYF. The CDR3 nucleotides read TGTGCCAGCAGTTCGACAGTTAGCGGAAACACCATATATTTT.

J is TRBJ2-2 and V is TRBV6-1, with 7 positions matching TRBD1. J gave up 5 bases and V 6 bases, and 12 bases lay outside the gene matches. This CDR3 is 16 amino acids long. CDR1 MNHNS and CDR2 SASEGT come from the germline V gene. Here the CDR3 DNA reads TGTGCCAGCAGGAAAAACAGGGGTATAGGGACCGGGGAGCTGTTTTTT. It translates to CASRKNRGIGTGELFF.

This chain links TRBV18 with TRBJ1-6; the D is unclear. CDR1 is KGHSH, CDR2 LQKENI, per germline. This CDR3 spans 15 amino acids. The V end lost 3 bases, the J end lost 8 bases, and 14 bases lay between the germline ends. The CDR3 spells CASSPDWERDSPLHF. CDR3 DNA sequence: TGTGCCAGCTCACCGGACTGGGAACGGGATTCACCCCTCCACTTT.

On this clonotype: One end of the junction does not line up with germline, which may come from a read error. The V call is TRBV20-1, the J call TRBJ1-1; 7 positions agree with TRBD1. The CDR3 is 13 amino acids. The germline V gene encodes CDR1 DFQATT and CDR2 SNEGSKA (reference sequence). The DNA of the CDR3 is TGCAGTGCGAGAGGCAGGGGGGGTACCGAAGCTTTCTTT. It codes for CSARGRGGTEAFF.

This clonotype occurred many times. V and J are TRBV29-1 and TRBJ1-2; the D is unclear. V was cut by 2 bases and J by 0 bases, with 4 bases left in between. Per germline, CDR1 SQVTM and CDR2 ANQGSEA. The CDR3 is 12 residues long. The CDR3 DNA reads as TGCAGCGTTGAAACACCTAACTATGGCTACACCTTC. Translating it yields CSVETPNYGYTF. The entire variable domain, with the rest obtained from reference TRBV29-1 and TRBJ1-2, is as follows: SAVISQKPSRDICQRGTSLTIQCQVDSQVTMMFWYRQQPGQSLTLIATANQGSEATYESGFVIDKFPISRPNLTFSTLTVSNMSPEDSSIYLCSVETPNYGYTFGSGTRLTVV.

The chain combines TRBV5-6 with TRBJ2-3; D may match TRBD1 or TRBD2 (5 bases each). Trimming cost V 4 bases and J 1 base, with 13 bases left between them. The CDR3 contains 15 residues. Germline values: CDR1 SGHDT, CDR2 YYEEEE. This CDR3 is CASSLVGVGTDTQYF. CDR3 bases: TGTGCCAGCAGCCTAGTGGGGGTAGGCACAGATACGCAGTATTTT. The complete variable domain, with remaining parts taken from reference TRBV5-6 and TRBJ2-3, reads DAGVTQSPTHLIKTRGQQVTLRCSPKSGHDTVSWYQQALGQGPQFIFQYYEEEERQRGNFPDRFSGHQFPNYSSELNVNALLLGDSALYLCASSLVGVGTDTQYFGPGTRLTVL.

The CDR3 reads CASIGQTQETQYF. As DNA, the CDR3 is TGCGCCAGCATCGGACAGACCCAAGAGACCCAGTACTTC. V usage is TRBV10-2 and J usage is TRBJ2-5; TRBD1 is a possible D gene (6 bases). The CDR3 is 13 residues long. Germline assignment: CDR1 WSHSY and CDR2 SAAADI. Trimming stripped 7 bases from V and 1 base from J, with 10 bases between.

This clonotype was seen ten or more times. The chain recombines TRBV5-1 with TRBJ2-1; D possibly corresponds to TRBD1 (6 bases). Germline V gene lookup returns CDR1 SGHRS and CDR2 YFSETQ. The length of the CDR3 is 17 residues. Between the trimmed V and J ends, which lost 4 bases and 0 bases, there was a span of 17 bases. CDR3 in amino acids: CASSPALRGTSYNEQFF. DNA for the CDR3: TGCGCCAGCAGCCCCGCCTTGAGGGGGACCTCCTACAATGAGCAGTTCTTC.

The CDR3 spells CASSLYGTPGNTIYF. CDR3 DNA sequence: TGTGCCAGCAGTTTATACGGGACTCCTGGAAACACCATATATTTT. The chain links TRBV12-3 or TRBV12-4 to TRBJ1-3; maybe TRBD1 (5 bases). The V end lost 2 bases, the J end lost 2 bases, and 10 bases lay between the germline ends. The CDR3 has 15 amino acids.

The rearrangement joins TRBV28 to TRBJ2-5; weak D call: TRBD1 (6 bases). With 6 bases removed from V and 7 bases from J, the gap between germline ends came to 18 bases. The germline V gene encodes CDR1 MDHEN and CDR2 SYDVKM. This CDR3 comprises 14 residues. The CDR3 is CASRDSAVIGTQYF. The CDR3 DNA follows: TGTGCCAGCAGGGACAGCGCCGTGATAGGGACCCAGTACTTC.

This clonotype was seen a few times. V and J are TRBV5-1 and TRBJ2-1; 10 bases align to TRBD2. Per germline, CDR1 SGHRS and CDR2 YFSETQ. The ends lost 3 bases at V and 5 bases at J; junction bases unmatched: 8. This CDR3 contains 16 residues. This CDR3 reads CASSYRTSGVHNEQFF. CDR3 DNA: TGCGCCAGCAGCTATCGAACTAGCGGGGTTCACAATGAGCAGTTCTTC.

The chain recombines TRBV28 with TRBJ2-6; 10 nucleotides line up with TRBD1. Germline loops: CDR1 MDHEN, CDR2 SYDVKM. Trimming removed 8 bases from V and 4 bases from J; junction bases left unmatched: 11. The CDR3 extends over 17 amino acids. Written as DNA, the CDR3 is TGTGCCAGCGCCGGGGACAGGGGTTTCTCCGGGGCCAACGTCCTGACTTTC. It specifies CASAGDRGFSGANVLTF. Full variable domain (outside the CDR3, taken from reference TRBV28 and TRBJ2-6): DVKVTQSSRYLVKRTGEKVFLECVQDMDHENMFWYRQDPGLGLRLIYFSYDVKMKEKGDIPEGYSVSREKKERFSLILESASTNQTSMYLCASAGDRGFSGANVLTFGAGSRLTVL.

The chain couples TRBV28 to TRBJ1-2; D call uncertain. The CDR3 extends over 14 amino acids. V shed 3 bases and J shed 5 bases, with 13 bases lying between them. Looked up from germline, CDR1 is MDHEN and CDR2 is SYDVKM. The CDR3 spells CASSFAPLGYGYTF. The CDR3 nucleotides read TGTGCCAGCAGTTTTGCCCCTCTAGGGTATGGCTACACCTTC.

This clonotype was detected many times. The CDR3 DNA follows: TGTGCCACCAGCCGTGCAGGGAACACTGAAGCTTTCTTT. It yields the protein CATSRAGNTEAFF. This chain connects TRBV15 to TRBJ1-1; D is uncertain. Trimming left V 5 bases short and J 1 base short, with 8 bases between. Looked up from germline, CDR1 is LNHNV and CDR2 is YYDKDF (reference sequence). The CDR3 sequence is 13 residues long.

This clonotype was detected many times. This sequence joins TRBV12-3 or TRBV12-4 and TRBJ2-3; TRBD2 matches at 14 bases. This CDR3 has 17 residues. V was pared by 5 bases and J by 5 bases, with 9 bases of the junction left unmatched. CDR3 nucleotide sequence: TGTGCCAGCAGTGCCGTGACTAGCGGGGGGGCAGGAGATACGCAGTATTTT. It translates to CASSAVTSGGAGDTQYF.